These T cell receptor beta chains were read from a single sample in a study of molecular identifiers for immune sequencing clone quantification. TCRdb processed the PCR reads anew with MiXCR; each CDR3 protein has one entry. The table includes over 600,000 distinct CDR3 sequences, 15% to 20% detected once. The sample was naive CD8+ T cells from blood, with Jurkat cell RNA spiked in. The receptors come from a human donor in good health. Some libraries in this study had Jurkat cell RNA spiked in. Both conserved end residues are part of each CDR3. D genes are given only for firm matches. Size values are once, few and many counts, or a class for expanded clones, and some rows have none.

V: TRBV4-3; size: many; J: TRBJ2-3; D: TRBD1; CDR3: CASSQAGQGSDTQYF; DNA: TGCGCCAGCAGCCAAGCGGGACAGGGCTCAGATACGCAGTATTTT
V: TRBV4-3; size: many; J: TRBJ2-7; D: TRBD2; CDR3: CASSQAGTSGRNEQYF; DNA: TGCGCCAGCAGCCAAGCTGGGACTAGCGGGAGAAACGAGCAGTACTTC
V: TRBV3-2; size: few; J: TRBJ2-7; D: .; CDR3: CASSPPFLPEPYEQYF; DNA: TGTGCCAGCAGCCCCCCGTTTTTGCCCGAACCATACGAGCAGTACTTC
V: TRBV27; size: few; J: TRBJ2-7; D: TRBD2; CDR3: CASSSGLLYEQYF; DNA: TGTGCCAGCAGTTCGGGACTACTCTACGAGCAGTACTTC
V: TRBV20-1; size: many; J: TRBJ2-7; D: .; CDR3: CSAPSRESSYEQYF; DNA: TGCAGTGCTCCCAGCCGGGAGAGCTCCTACGAGCAGTACTTC
V: TRBV7-2; size: many; J: TRBJ2-1; D: .; CDR3: CASSPPLTYEQFF; DNA: TGTGCCAGCAGCCCCCCTCTTACCTATGAGCAGTTCTTC
V: TRBV28; size: many; J: TRBJ2-7; D: .; CDR3: CASSSGLRSYEQYF; DNA: TGTGCCAGCAGTTCGGGACTTCGCTCCTACGAGCAGTACTTC
V: TRBV29-1; size: many; J: TRBJ2-5; D: TRBD1; CDR3: CSVEPEQGGPETQYF; DNA: TGCAGCGTTGAGCCCGAACAGGGGGGTCCAGAGACCCAGTACTTC
V: TRBV30; size: many; J: TRBJ2-1; D: .; CDR3: CAWSVLLGDEQFF; DNA: TGTGCCTGGAGTGTACTGTTGGGGGATGAGCAGTTCTTC
V: TRBV30; size: many; J: TRBJ2-2; D: TRBD1; CDR3: CAWSGTGYTGELFF; DNA: TGTGCCTGGAGCGGGACAGGGTACACCGGGGAGCTGTTTTTT
V: TRBV27; size: many; J: TRBJ2-3; D: TRBD1; CDR3: CASSLSNRGEDTQYF; DNA: TGTGCCAGCAGTTTATCGAACAGGGGGGAGGATACGCAGTATTTT
V: TRBV7-9; size: few; J: TRBJ2-5; D: TRBD2; CDR3: CASSLLAGAVGETQYF; DNA: TGTGCCAGCAGCTTACTAGCGGGGGCGGTTGGGGAGACCCAGTACTTC
V: TRBV6-5; size: few; J: TRBJ2-1; D: TRBD2; CDR3: CASSYLAGGVNEQFF; DNA: TGTGCCAGCAGTTACTTGGCGGGAGGAGTGAATGAGCAGTTCTTC
V: TRBV12-3/TRBV12-4; size: many; J: TRBJ2-5; D: .; CDR3: CASSRVQETQYF; DNA: TGTGCCAGCAGTCGCGTTCAAGAGACCCAGTACTTC
V: TRBV12-3/TRBV12-4; size: .; J: TRBJ2-1; D: TRBD2; CDR3: CASSFTSGGNEQFF; DNA: TGTGCCAGCAGTTTTACTAGCGGGGGCAATGAGCAGTTCTTC
V: TRBV4-1; size: .; J: TRBJ2-1; D: .; CDR3: CASSQDPIGGGAYEQFF; DNA: TGCGCCAGCAGCCAAGACCCCATAGGGGGGGGGGCCTATGAGCAGTTCTTC
V: TRBV30; size: few; J: TRBJ2-5; D: TRBD1; CDR3: CAWGQGETQYF; DNA: TGTGCCTGGGGACAGGGAGAGACCCAGTACTTC
V: TRBV7-9; size: many; J: TRBJ2-5; D: TRBD2; CDR3: CASSPYLAGIQETQYF; DNA: TGTGCCAGCAGCCCCTACCTAGCGGGGATCCAAGAGACCCAGTACTTC
V: TRBV5-1; size: many; J: TRBJ2-7; D: .; CDR3: CASSLDLHYEQYF; DNA: TGCGCCAGCAGCTTGGACCTCCACTACGAGCAGTACTTC
V: TRBV29-1; size: many; J: TRBJ2-3; D: .; CDR3: CSVVRDTQYF; DNA: TGCAGCGTTGTGAGAGATACGCAGTATTTT
V: TRBV30; size: .; J: TRBJ2-3; D: .; CDR3: CAWTPRTYTDTQYF; DNA: TGTGCCTGGACTCCGAGGACTTACACAGATACGCAGTATTTT
V: TRBV6-1; size: many; J: TRBJ1-5; D: TRBD1; CDR3: CASRGGTGSNQPQHF; DNA: TGTGCCAGCAGAGGAGGGACAGGTAGCAATCAGCCCCAGCATTTT
V: TRBV5-4; size: many; J: TRBJ2-7; D: TRBD2; CDR3: CASSEGLAGHEQYF; DNA: TGTGCCAGCAGCGAGGGACTAGCGGGTCACGAGCAGTACTTC
V: TRBV27; size: few; J: TRBJ2-5; D: TRBD1; CDR3: CASSLEAGGSETQYF; DNA: TGTGCCAGCAGTTTAGAGGCAGGGGGTTCGGAGACCCAGTACTTC
V: TRBV7-2; size: few; J: TRBJ1-1; D: .; CDR3: CASRLGAVGGRTEAFF; DNA: TGTGCCAGCAGACTAGGGGCCGTCGGGGGCAGAACTGAAGCTTTCTTT
V: TRBV20-1; size: many; J: TRBJ2-5; D: .; CDR3: CSASTRYQETQYF; DNA: TGCAGTGCTAGTACCCGTTACCAAGAGACCCAGTACTTC
V: TRBV5-8; size: many; J: TRBJ2-3; D: TRBD1; CDR3: CASSLEQGLYF; DNA: TGTGCCAGCAGCTTGGAACAGGGGCTGTATTTT
V: TRBV10-2; size: many; J: TRBJ2-7; D: .; CDR3: CASQFGGTSYEQYF; DNA: TGCGCCAGCCAATTTGGAGGGACCTCCTACGAGCAGTACTTC
V: TRBV12-3/TRBV12-4; size: few; J: TRBJ2-3; D: TRBD2; CDR3: CASSFYLKHSGGGTDTQYF; DNA: TGTGCCAGCAGTTTTTATCTAAAGCATAGCGGGGGCGGCACAGATACGCAGTATTTT
V: TRBV7-9; size: few; J: TRBJ2-1; D: TRBD2; CDR3: CASSLFSGAGLNEQFF; DNA: TGTGCCAGCAGCTTGTTTAGCGGGGCTGGCTTAAATGAGCAGTTCTTC
V: TRBV7-9; size: .; J: TRBJ1-4; D: .; CDR3: CASSLREEINEKLFF; DNA: TGTGCCAGCAGCTTGCGGGAGGAAATTAATGAAAAACTGTTTTTT
V: TRBV5-1; size: few; J: TRBJ2-7; D: .; CDR3: CASSLVDQSYEQYF; DNA: TGCGCCAGCAGCTTGGTGGACCAGTCCTACGAGCAGTACTTC
V: TRBV28; size: many; J: TRBJ2-3; D: .; CDR3: CASSFRGTPSTDTQYF; DNA: TGTGCCAGCAGTTTCCGAGGGACTCCTTCTACAGATACGCAGTATTTT
V: TRBV7-9; size: many; J: TRBJ1-2; D: TRBD1; CDR3: CASSSLGQGAGDYGYTF; DNA: TGTGCCAGCAGCTCTCTAGGACAGGGGGCAGGTGACTATGGCTACACCTTC
V: TRBV7-9; size: many; J: TRBJ1-4; D: .; CDR3: CASSRDGNEKLFF; DNA: TGTGCCAGCAGCCGGGACGGAAATGAAAAACTGTTTTTT
V: TRBV12-3/TRBV12-4; size: many; J: TRBJ2-6; D: .; CDR3: CASSFWKSGANVLTF; DNA: TGTGCCAGCAGTTTCTGGAAATCTGGGGCCAACGTCCTGACTTTC
V: TRBV14; size: many; J: TRBJ2-3; D: .; CDR3: CASSQDQGLNTQYF; DNA: TGTGCCAGCAGCCAAGATCAGGGCTTGAATACGCAGTATTTT
V: TRBV9; size: .; J: TRBJ1-2; D: .; CDR3: CASSVEGEPISNHGYTF; DNA: TGTGCCAGCAGCGTCGAGGGGGAGCCTATCTCTAACCATGGCTACACCTTC
V: TRBV10-2; size: .; J: TRBJ2-3; D: .; CDR3: CASSEREVDTQYF; DNA: TGCGCCAGCAGTGAAAGGGAGGTGGATACGCAGTATTTT
V: TRBV4-3; size: .; J: TRBJ2-2; D: TRBD1; CDR3: CASSQDLGGIGELFF; DNA: TGCGCCAGCAGCCAAGATTTAGGGGGCATCGGGGAGCTGTTTTTT
V: TRBV29-1; size: few; J: TRBJ2-3; D: TRBD1; CDR3: CSDSGQGSDTQYF; DNA: TGCAGCGATTCCGGACAGGGGAGTGATACGCAGTATTTT
V: TRBV4-1; size: .; J: TRBJ2-7; D: .; CDR3: CASSQENSPSYEQYF; DNA: TGCGCCAGCAGCCAAGAGAACAGTCCCTCGTACGAGCAGTACTTC
V: TRBV19; size: many; J: TRBJ1-1; D: .; CDR3: CASTPKQGLNTEAFF; DNA: TGTGCCAGTACGCCTAAACAGGGCCTGAACACTGAAGCTTTCTTT
V: TRBV5-8; size: few; J: TRBJ2-1; D: TRBD1; CDR3: CASSLGLDRNNEQFF; DNA: TGTGCCAGCAGCTTGGGTCTGGACAGGAACAATGAGCAGTTCTTC
V: TRBV19; size: few; J: TRBJ1-1; D: TRBD1; CDR3: CASSIGGGLYTEAFF; DNA: TGTGCCAGTAGTATAGGAGGGGGCCTTTACACTGAAGCTTTCTTT
V: TRBV19; size: few; J: TRBJ2-7; D: TRBD2; CDR3: CASSMGTSGSPEQYF; DNA: TGTGCCAGTAGTATGGGGACTAGCGGGAGCCCCGAGCAGTACTTC